This T cell receptor beta chain comes out of a study of blood T cell repertoires in COVID-19. Sequenced by immunoSEQ multiplex PCR; TCRdb stores in-frame clones only, minus some. The sample contains about 170,000 clones, around 87% of which appear only once. This clone was observed many times. This CDR3 contains 17 residues. Trimming left V 3 bases short and J 5 bases short, with 23 bases between. Per the germline V gene, CDR1 is MGHRA and CDR2 is YSYEKL. This chain links TRBV4-1 with TRBJ2-7; D ambiguous. The source is a woman of 80 years or more with COVID-19, enrolled during active disease. The sample consisted of peripheral blood. The CDR3 DNA reads TGCGCCAGCAGCCACTTCTCGTCTTATTCGGGTTTCCACGAGCAGTACTTC. As protein: CASSHFSSYSGFHEQYF.